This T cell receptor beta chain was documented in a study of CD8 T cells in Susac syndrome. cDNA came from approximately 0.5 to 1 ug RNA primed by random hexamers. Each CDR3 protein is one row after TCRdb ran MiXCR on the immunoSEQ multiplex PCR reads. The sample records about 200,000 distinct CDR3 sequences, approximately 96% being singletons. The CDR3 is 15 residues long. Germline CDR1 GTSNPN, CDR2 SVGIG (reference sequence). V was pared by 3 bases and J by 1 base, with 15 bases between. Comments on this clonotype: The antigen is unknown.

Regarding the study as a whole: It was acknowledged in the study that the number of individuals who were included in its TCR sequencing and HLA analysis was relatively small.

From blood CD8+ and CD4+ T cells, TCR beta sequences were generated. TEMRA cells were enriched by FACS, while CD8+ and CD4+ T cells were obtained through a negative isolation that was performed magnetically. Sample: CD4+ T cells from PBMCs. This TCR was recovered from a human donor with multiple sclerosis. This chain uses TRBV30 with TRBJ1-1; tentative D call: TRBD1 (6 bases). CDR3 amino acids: CAWSRRGLGNTEAFF. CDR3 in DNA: TGTGCCTGGAGCCGTCGGGGGCTTGGGAACACTGAAGCTTTCTTT.